These T cell receptor beta chains were read from a single sample in a study of T cell changes during pregnancy in multiple sclerosis. This table comes from immunoSEQ multiplex PCR, and its TCRdb copy is limited to in-frame clones, with some not included. Among more than 40,000 clones listed, 90% to 95% were seen once. The sample was CD8+ T cells from peripheral blood mononuclear cells, taken in the third trimester of pregnancy. These receptors all come from a female donor with multiple sclerosis, enrolled in a pregnancy study. CDR3s include the opening cysteine and the closing phenylalanine or tryptophan. Fields, in order: V gene, D gene, clone size, J gene, CDR3 length, CDR3 protein, CDR3 DNA. A D gene is named only where the DNA matches it firmly. Rows give clone size only sometimes, using once, few, many, or a class for an expanded clone.

v_call: TRBV4-3
d_call: NA
clone_size: NA
j_call: TRBJ2-7
cdr3_length: 16
cdr3_aa: CASSQDWGLENYEQYF
cdr3_nt: TGCGCCAGCAGCCAAGATTGGGGGCTGGAAAACTACGAGCAGTACTTC

v_call: TRBV13
d_call: TRBD2
clone_size: NA
j_call: TRBJ2-1
cdr3_length: 16
cdr3_aa: CASSTGLAGGENEQFF
cdr3_nt: TGTGCCAGCAGCACCGGACTAGCGGGAGGAGAAAATGAGCAGTTCTTC

v_call: TRBV7-9
d_call: TRBD1
clone_size: NA
j_call: TRBJ1-2
cdr3_length: 16
cdr3_aa: CASSLSIPTGRDGYTF
cdr3_nt: TGTGCCAGCAGCTTAAGTATACCGACAGGGAGAGATGGCTACACCTTC

v_call: TRBV7-9
d_call: TRBD2
clone_size: NA
j_call: TRBJ2-3
cdr3_length: 16
cdr3_aa: CASSFGTSGIADTQYF
cdr3_nt: TGTGCCAGCAGCTTCGGGACTAGCGGGATTGCAGATACGCAGTATTTT

v_call: TRBV7-9
d_call: TRBD2
clone_size: NA
j_call: TRBJ2-2
cdr3_length: 17
cdr3_aa: CASSSILAGALTGELFF
cdr3_nt: TGTGCCAGCAGCTCCATCCTAGCGGGAGCCCTCACCGGGGAGCTGTTTTTT

v_call: TRBV27
d_call: TRBD2
clone_size: NA
j_call: TRBJ2-1
cdr3_length: 14
cdr3_aa: CASSPGGVYNEQFF
cdr3_nt: TGTGCCAGCAGCCCCGGGGGGGTCTACAATGAGCAGTTCTTC

v_call: TRBV5-6
d_call: NA
clone_size: few
j_call: TRBJ2-1
cdr3_length: 15
cdr3_aa: CASSFEGGTYNEQFF
cdr3_nt: TGTGCCAGCAGCTTCGAGGGCGGGACGTACAATGAGCAGTTCTTC

v_call: TRBV30
d_call: NA
clone_size: NA
j_call: TRBJ1-1
cdr3_length: 13
cdr3_aa: CAWTGMWNTEAFF
cdr3_nt: TGTGCCTGGACAGGGATGTGGAACACTGAAGCTTTCTTT

v_call: TRBV5-6
d_call: TRBD1
clone_size: NA
j_call: TRBJ2-7
cdr3_length: 16
cdr3_aa: CASSRVRGTDFYEQYF
cdr3_nt: TGTGCCAGCAGCCGGGTGCGAGGGACAGACTTTTACGAGCAGTACTTC

v_call: TRBV6-5
d_call: TRBD1
clone_size: NA
j_call: TRBJ1-1
cdr3_length: 14
cdr3_aa: CASRHRGVNTEAFF
cdr3_nt: TGTGCCAGTCGGCACAGGGGCGTGAACACTGAAGCTTTCTTT

v_call: TRBV12-5
d_call: TRBD1
clone_size: NA
j_call: TRBJ1-1
cdr3_length: 17
cdr3_aa: CASGLLLEGTGDTEAFF
cdr3_nt: TGTGCTAGTGGTTTGCTTCTAGAGGGGACAGGGGACACTGAAGCTTTCTTT

v_call: TRBV27
d_call: TRBD1
clone_size: once
j_call: TRBJ1-1
cdr3_length: 15
cdr3_aa: CASSLSRTGNTEAFF
cdr3_nt: TGTGCCAGCAGTTTATCGCGGACAGGGAACACTGAAGCTTTCTTT

v_call: TRBV7-9
d_call: NA
clone_size: NA
j_call: TRBJ2-7
cdr3_length: 14
cdr3_aa: CASSFPPPGDEQYF
cdr3_nt: TGTGCCAGCAGCTTCCCACCACCAGGGGACGAGCAGTACTTC

v_call: TRBV7-2
d_call: TRBD2
clone_size: NA
j_call: TRBJ2-1
cdr3_length: 14
cdr3_aa: CASSLLIAGHEQFF
cdr3_nt: TGTGCCAGCAGCTTATTAATAGCGGGACACGAGCAGTTCTTC